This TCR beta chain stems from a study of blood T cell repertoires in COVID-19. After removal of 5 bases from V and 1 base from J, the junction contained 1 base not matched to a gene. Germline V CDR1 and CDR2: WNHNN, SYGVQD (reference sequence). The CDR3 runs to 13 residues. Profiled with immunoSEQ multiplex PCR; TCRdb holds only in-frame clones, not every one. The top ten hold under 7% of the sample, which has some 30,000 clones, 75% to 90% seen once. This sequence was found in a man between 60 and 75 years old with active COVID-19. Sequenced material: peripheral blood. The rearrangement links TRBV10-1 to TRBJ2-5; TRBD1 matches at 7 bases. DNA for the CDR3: TGCGCCAGCAGTCGGGACAGCCAAGAGACCCAGTACTTC. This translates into CASSRDSQETQYF.